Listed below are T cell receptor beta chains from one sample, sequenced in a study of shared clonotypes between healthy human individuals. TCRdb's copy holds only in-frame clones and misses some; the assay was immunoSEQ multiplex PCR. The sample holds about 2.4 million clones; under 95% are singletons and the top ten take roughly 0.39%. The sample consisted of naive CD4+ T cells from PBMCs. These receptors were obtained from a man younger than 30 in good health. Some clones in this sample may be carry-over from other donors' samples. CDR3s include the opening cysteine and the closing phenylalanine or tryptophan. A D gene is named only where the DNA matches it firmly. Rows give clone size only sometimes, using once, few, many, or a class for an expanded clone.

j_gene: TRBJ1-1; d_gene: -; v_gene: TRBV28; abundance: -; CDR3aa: CASSLAARGTNTEAFF; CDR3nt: TGTGCCAGCAGTTTGGCGGCTCGTGGAACGAACACTGAAGCTTTCTTT
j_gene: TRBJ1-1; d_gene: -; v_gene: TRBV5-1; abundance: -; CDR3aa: CASSTETQATEAFF; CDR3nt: TGCGCCAGCAGCACGGAGACCCAGGCCACTGAAGCTTTCTTT
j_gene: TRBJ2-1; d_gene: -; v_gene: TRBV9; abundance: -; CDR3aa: CASSAGLRDLAEQFF; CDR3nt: TGTGCCAGCAGCGCCGGACTTAGGGATTTAGCTGAGCAGTTCTTC
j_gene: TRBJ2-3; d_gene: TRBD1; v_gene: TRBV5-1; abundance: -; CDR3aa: CASSLSPPGTGQLTDTQYF; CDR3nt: TGCGCCAGCAGCTTGTCCCCCCCGGGGACAGGGCAATTAACAGATACGCAGTATTTT
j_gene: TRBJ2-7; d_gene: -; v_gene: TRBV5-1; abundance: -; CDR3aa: CASNRWTASYEQYF; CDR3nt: TGCGCCAGCAATCGCTGGACAGCGTCCTACGAGCAGTACTTC
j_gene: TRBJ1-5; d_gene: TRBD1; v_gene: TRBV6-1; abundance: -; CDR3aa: CASSWTGKHQPQHF; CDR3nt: TGTGCCAGCAGTTGGACAGGAAAACATCAGCCCCAGCATTTT
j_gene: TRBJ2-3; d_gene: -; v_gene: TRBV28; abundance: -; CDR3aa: CASVLTDTQYF; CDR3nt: TGTGCCAGCGTCCTCACAGATACGCAGTATTTT
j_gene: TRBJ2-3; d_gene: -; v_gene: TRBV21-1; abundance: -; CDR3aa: CASLGAAGGKDTQYF; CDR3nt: TGTGCCAGCCTCGGGGCAGCGGGAGGTAAAGATACGCAGTATTTT
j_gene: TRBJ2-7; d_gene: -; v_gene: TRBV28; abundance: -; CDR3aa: CASSFPRSYEQYF; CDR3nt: TGTGCCAGCAGTTTTCCGAGGTCGTACGAGCAGTACTTC
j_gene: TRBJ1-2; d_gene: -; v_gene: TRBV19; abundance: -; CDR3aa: CASTDRREGIVGDGYTF; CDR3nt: TGTGCCAGTACTGACAGAAGGGAGGGGATCGTAGGAGATGGCTACACCTTC
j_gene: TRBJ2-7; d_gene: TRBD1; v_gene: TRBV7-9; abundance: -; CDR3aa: CASSSLRDRAVRYF; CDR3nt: TGTGCCAGCAGCTCCCTCCGGGACAGAGCTGTCAGGTACTTC
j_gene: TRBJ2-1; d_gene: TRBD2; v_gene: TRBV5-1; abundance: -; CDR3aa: CASSLGGLSSGEQFF; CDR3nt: TGCGCCAGCAGCTTGGGGGGACTATCTTCGGGTGAGCAGTTCTTC
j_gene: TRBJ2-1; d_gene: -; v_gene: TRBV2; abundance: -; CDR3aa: CASSEGLEGYNEQFF; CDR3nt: TGTGCCAGCAGTGAAGGACTAGAAGGTTACAATGAGCAGTTCTTC
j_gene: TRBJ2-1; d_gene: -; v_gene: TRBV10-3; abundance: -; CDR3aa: CAITESSYNEQFF; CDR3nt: TGTGCCATCACTGAAAGCTCCTACAATGAGCAGTTCTTC
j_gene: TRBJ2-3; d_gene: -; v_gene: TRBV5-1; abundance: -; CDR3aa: CASSPWTETDTQYF; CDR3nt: TGCGCCAGCAGCCCGTGGACCGAAACAGATACGCAGTATTTT
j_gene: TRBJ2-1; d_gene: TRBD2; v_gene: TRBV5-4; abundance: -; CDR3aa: CASSINRAGGPLNEQFF; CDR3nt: TGTGCCAGCAGCATAAATAGGGCGGGAGGGCCTCTAAATGAGCAGTTCTTC
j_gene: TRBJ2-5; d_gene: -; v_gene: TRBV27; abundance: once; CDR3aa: CASSIPRGTQYF; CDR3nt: TGTGCCAGCAGCATCCCAAGGGGGACCCAGTACTTC
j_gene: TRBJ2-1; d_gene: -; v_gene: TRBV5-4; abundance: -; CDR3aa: CASSLGGLTYNEQFF; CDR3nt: TGTGCCAGCAGCTTAGGGGGACTAACATACAATGAGCAGTTCTTC
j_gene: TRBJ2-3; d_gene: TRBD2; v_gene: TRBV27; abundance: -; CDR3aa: CASSLYREGPTDTQYF; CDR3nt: TGTGCCAGCAGTTTATACCGGGAGGGCCCCACAGATACGCAGTATTTT
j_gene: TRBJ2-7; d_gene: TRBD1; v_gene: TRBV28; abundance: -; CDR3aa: CASSSGTGEYEQYF; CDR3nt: TGTGCCAGCAGTTCAGGGACAGGAGAATACGAGCAGTACTTC
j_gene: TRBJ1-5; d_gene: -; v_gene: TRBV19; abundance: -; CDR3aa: CASSAGYQPQHF; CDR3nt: TGTGCCAGTAGTGCTGGCTATCAGCCCCAGCATTTT
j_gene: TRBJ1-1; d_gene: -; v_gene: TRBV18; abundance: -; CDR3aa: CASSPSGGNTEAFF; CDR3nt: TGTGCCAGCTCACCTTCTGGAGGGAACACTGAAGCTTTCTTT
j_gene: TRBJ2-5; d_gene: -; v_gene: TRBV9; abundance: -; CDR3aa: CASSVVSGTQYF; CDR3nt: TGTGCCAGCAGCGTAGTTTCGGGGACCCAGTACTTC
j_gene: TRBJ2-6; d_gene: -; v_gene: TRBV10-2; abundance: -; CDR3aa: CASSDIHEANVLTF; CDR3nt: TGCGCCAGCAGTGACATCCACGAAGCCAACGTCCTGACTTTC
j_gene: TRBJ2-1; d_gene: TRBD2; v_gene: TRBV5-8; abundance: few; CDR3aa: CASSRGTSGMNEQFF; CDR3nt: TGTGCCAGTAGCAGAGGTACTAGCGGGATGAATGAGCAGTTCTTC
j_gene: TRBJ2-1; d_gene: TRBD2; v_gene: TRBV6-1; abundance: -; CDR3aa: CASSPGTSVYNEQFF; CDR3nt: TGTGCCAGCAGCCCCGGGACTAGCGTGTACAATGAGCAGTTCTTC
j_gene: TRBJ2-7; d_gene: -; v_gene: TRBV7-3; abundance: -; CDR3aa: CASSLGTGNYEQYF; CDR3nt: TGTGCCAGCAGCTTAGGGACGGGAAACTACGAGCAGTACTTC
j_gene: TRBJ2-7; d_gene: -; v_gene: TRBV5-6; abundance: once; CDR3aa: CASSIGQSYEQYF; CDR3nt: TGTGCCAGCAGCATCGGACAAAGCTACGAGCAGTACTTC
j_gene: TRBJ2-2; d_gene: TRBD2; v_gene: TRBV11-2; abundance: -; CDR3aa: CASSGTSGRWTGELFF; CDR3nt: TGTGCCAGCAGCGGAACTAGCGGGAGGTGGACCGGGGAGCTGTTTTTT
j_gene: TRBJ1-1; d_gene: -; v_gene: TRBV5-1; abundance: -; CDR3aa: CASSLDRMNTEAFF; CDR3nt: TGCGCCAGCAGCCTGGACAGAATGAACACTGAAGCTTTCTTT
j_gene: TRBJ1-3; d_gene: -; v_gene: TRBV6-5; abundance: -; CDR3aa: CASRDKSDGNTIYF; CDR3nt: TGTGCCAGCAGGGACAAGTCTGATGGAAACACCATATATTTT
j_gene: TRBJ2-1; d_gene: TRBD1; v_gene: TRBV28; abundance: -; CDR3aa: CARIGQGRVEQFF; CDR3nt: TGTGCCAGGATAGGACAGGGGAGGGTGGAGCAGTTCTTC
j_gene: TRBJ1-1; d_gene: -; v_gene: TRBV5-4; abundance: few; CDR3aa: CASSGGGAGNTEAFF; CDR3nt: TGTGCCAGCTCCGGGGGGGGCGCAGGGAACACTGAAGCTTTCTTT
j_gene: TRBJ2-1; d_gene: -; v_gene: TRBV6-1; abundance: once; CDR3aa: CASSETGTYNEQFF; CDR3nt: TGTGCCAGCAGTGAAACGGGGACCTACAATGAGCAGTTCTTC
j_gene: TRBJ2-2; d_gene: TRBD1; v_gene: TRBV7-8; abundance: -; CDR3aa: CASSLMSGTGGYGELFF; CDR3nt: TGTGCCAGCAGCCTCATGTCCGGGACAGGGGGTTACGGGGAGCTGTTTTTT
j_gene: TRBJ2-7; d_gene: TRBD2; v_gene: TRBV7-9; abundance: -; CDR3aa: CASSSGLAGVGYEQYF; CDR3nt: TGTGCCAGCAGCTCCGGACTAGCGGGAGTGGGCTACGAGCAGTACTTC
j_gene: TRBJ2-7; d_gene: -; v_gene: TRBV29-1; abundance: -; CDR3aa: CSVQGRTSYEQYF; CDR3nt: TGCAGCGTTCAGGGCCGTACCTCCTACGAGCAGTACTTC
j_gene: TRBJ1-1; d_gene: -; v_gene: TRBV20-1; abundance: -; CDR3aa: CSASMITIPFF; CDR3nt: TGCAGTGCTAGTATGATTACGATACCTTTCTTT
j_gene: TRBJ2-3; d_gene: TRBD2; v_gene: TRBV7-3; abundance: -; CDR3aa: CASSLSGVRTDTQYF; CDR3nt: TGTGCCAGCAGCCTTAGCGGGGTCCGCACAGATACGCAGTATTTT
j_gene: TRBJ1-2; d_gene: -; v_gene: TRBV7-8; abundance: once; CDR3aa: CASSKLTDINYGYTF; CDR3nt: TGTGCCAGCAGCAAGCTGACAGATATAAACTATGGCTACACCTTC
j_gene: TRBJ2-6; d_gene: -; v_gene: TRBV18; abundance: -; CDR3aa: CASSPPNRGSGANVLTF; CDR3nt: TGTGCCAGCTCACCACCGAATAGGGGGTCTGGGGCCAACGTCCTGACTTTC
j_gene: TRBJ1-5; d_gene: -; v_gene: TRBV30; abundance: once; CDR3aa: CAWSRGLDSNQPQHF; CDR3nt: TGTGCCTGGAGTAGGGGACTCGATAGCAATCAGCCCCAGCATTTT
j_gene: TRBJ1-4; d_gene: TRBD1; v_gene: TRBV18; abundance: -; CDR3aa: CASSPERNDRALFF; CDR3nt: TGTGCCAGCTCACCCGAAAGAAATGACAGGGCTCTGTTTTTT